Below, 10 T cell receptor beta chains from the same sample are listed, as sequenced in a study of tumor-infiltrating lymphocytes in primary liver carcinoma. Co-extraction yielded RNA and DNA from 20-30 mg of unsorted bulk tissue. TCR beta cDNA was prepared out of roughly 520 ng total RNA by means of a constant-region primer. Libraries covering TCR beta were generated through three nested multiplex PCR rounds (using a slightly modified ARM-PCR). A C-beta reverse primer and TRBV1-TRBV30 forward primers served in each of the first two PCR rounds, at around 10 cycles apiece. MiXCR, run by TCRdb on the multiplex PCR reads, gives a single entry per CDR3 protein. Altogether some 20,000 distinct CDR3 sequences are present, 79% being singletons, with the ten largest covering about 40%. Sequenced input: liver tumor tissue from sampling region 4. Subset: tumor region T4, right-lateral pole. Every receptor here comes from a woman aged 25 to 45 with primary liver carcinoma and hepatitis B virus infection.

Concerning this clonotype itself: The junction departs from germline at one end; a sequencing error may be responsible. The V gene is TRBV11-3, the J gene TRBJ2-1; TRBD2 aligns across 14 bases. This CDR3 is built from 14 residues. Germline-derived CDR1 and CDR2 are SGHNT and YENEEA. CDR3 sequence (DNA): TGTGCGAGCGGCCGACTAGCGGGGGGGTATGAGAAGTTCTTC. Translated: CASGRLAGGYEKFF.

The CDR3 coding sequence is TGCAGCGTTGCGCCTAGAGGTGGGAGCACAGATACGCAGTATTTT. Encoded protein: CSVAPRGGSTDTQYF. The V gene is TRBV29-1, the J gene TRBJ2-3; D uncertain. Germline CDR1 is SQVTM and CDR2 is ANQGSEA. There are 15 residues in the CDR3. V shed 4 bases and J shed 0 bases, with 14 bases lying between them.

The chain is built from TRBV28 and TRBJ1-5; D is unclear. Trimming pared 8 bases from V and 12 bases from J, leaving 17 bases between. Germline V lookup: CDR1 MDHEN, CDR2 SYDVKM. The CDR3 has 12 amino acids. The CDR3 nucleotides read TGTGCCAGCGGTGTCTCCGGGATAGACCAGCATTTT. This sequence encodes CASGVSGIDQHF.

The chain recombines TRBV11-2 with TRBJ2-5, with D maybe TRBD2 (6 bases). V shed 8 bases and J shed 9 bases, with 22 bases lying between them. This CDR3 spans 14 amino acids. Germline CDR1 SGHAT, CDR2 FQNNGV. CDR3 region: CASGPPGRWEAQYF. DNA for the CDR3: TGTGCCAGCGGCCCCCCGGGGAGGTGGGAGGCCCAGTACTTC.

Concerning this clonotype: Its ends do not fully match the called genes, so a read error is possible. The chain links TRBV11-2 to TRBJ2-7; perhaps TRBD1 as D (6 bases). Germline V gene data show CDR1 as SGHAT and CDR2 as FQNNGV. The CDR3 length is 14 residues. CDR3 in amino acids: CPSSRDTFSYEQYF. CDR3 bases: TGTCCCAGCAGTCGGGACACCTTCTCCTACGAGCAATACTTC.

This clonotype was observed a single time. This chain connects TRBV11-2 to TRBJ2-3; TRBD1 matches 7 bases. From germline, CDR1 is SGHAT and CDR2 FQNNGV. The CDR3 runs 14 residues. The ends lost 10 bases at V and 1 base at J; junction bases unmatched: 8. The CDR3 nucleotides read TGTGCCATCACCCTGACAGGGCGCACAGATACGCAGTATTTT. This codes for CAITLTGRTDTQYF. The complete variable domain, with remaining parts taken from reference TRBV11-2 and TRBJ2-3, reads EAGVAQSPRYKIIEKRQSVAFWCNPISGHATLYWYQQILGQGPKLLIQFQNNGVVDDSQLPKDRFSAERLKGVDSTLKIQPAKLEDSAVYLCAITLTGRTDTQYFGPGTRLTVL.

This clonotype was recorded at least ten times. Here the CDR3 reads CASSGQGPYNSPLHF. The CDR3 DNA is TGCGCCAGCAGCGGCCAGGGACCCTATAATTCACCCCTCCACTTT. The chain links TRBV5-1 to TRBJ1-6, with D perhaps matching TRBD1 (5 bases). CDR1 and CDR2 (germline): SGHRS, YFSETQ. Trimming took off 4 bases at V and 2 bases at J, with 10 bases between the two ends. The CDR3 is 15 amino acids.

The sample holds one count of this clonotype. The CDR3 carries no conserved terminal phenylalanine or tryptophan, so it likely arises from a read error. The limits of the CDR3 on the DNA are not certain, so only TCRdb's listed CDR3 is given. The gene calls are TRBV28 and TRBJ2-2; TRBD1 is the table's D call and was not checked against the DNA. The CDR3 is 15 amino acids in total, end residues counted. Germline assignment: CDR1 MDHEN and CDR2 SYDVKM. The CDR3 spells CATLLGPRTSGSCFL.

With regard to this clonotype: No conserved phenylalanine or tryptophan is present at the end of the CDR3, so a read error is the likely explanation. The V gene is TRBV5-5, the J gene TRBJ2-7, with TRBD1 matching over 7 bases. CDR3 length: 17 amino acids. CDR1 is SGHKS and CDR2 is YYEKEE in the germline V gene (reference sequence). CDR3 coding DNA: TGTGCCAACAGCTTGAATGACAGGGCGCACAGCTCCTACGAGCAGTACATC. It encodes CANSLNDRAHSSYEQYI.

Details on this clonotype: One junction end disagrees with the germline gene, perhaps due to a read error. The chain recombines TRBV4-3 with TRBJ1-1; weak D call: TRBD1 (5 bases). Germline lookup yields CDR1 LGHNA and CDR2 YSLEER. This CDR3 is built from 14 residues. The CDR3 spells CACSHDSALTEAFF. The CDR3 bases are TGCGCCTGCAGCCACGACAGTGCGTTAACTGAAGCTTTCTTT.